Listed here are 17 T cell receptor beta chains from one sample, sequenced in a study of cytomegalovirus exposure and HLA in healthy donors. Both 60 Vbeta primers and 13 Jbeta primers went into the PCR. TCRdb keeps only in-frame clones here, not all; method: immunoSEQ multiplex PCR. The profile shows around 200,000 clones, approximately 79% of them singletons. Sequences were obtained from PBMCs. These receptors all stem from a girl under 10 years old in good health and CMV-seronegative.

This rearrangement joins TRBV18 to TRBJ2-7; D is undetermined. V dropped 6 bases and J dropped 0 bases, with 9 bases sitting between them. Germline CDR1 KGHSH, CDR2 LQKENI. The CDR3 loop spans 13 amino acids. In DNA, the CDR3 is TGTGCCAGCTCCGGCGGTAGCTCCTACGAGCAGTACTTC. Its translation: CASSGGSSYEQYF.

This clone was detected only a few times. The gene calls are TRBV5-1 and TRBJ2-2; 9 bases agree with TRBD1. V was clipped by 4 bases and J by 5 bases; unmatched bases: 3. This CDR3 is built from 14 residues. CDR1 is SGHRS and CDR2 is YFSETQ in the germline V gene. The CDR3 spells CASSNDRGTGELFF. The DNA of the CDR3 is TGCGCCAGCAGCAATGACAGGGGGACCGGGGAGCTGTTTTTT.

The chain is built from TRBV4-1 and TRBJ2-5, with a tentative D call TRBD1 (5 bases). Trimming took 2 bases from V and 3 from J, leaving 13 bases between them. Germline CDR1 is MGHRA and CDR2 is YSYEKL. The CDR3 runs 15 residues. The CDR3 region has the DNA TGCGCCAGCAGCCAAACCCCGGCAGGGAAAGAGACCCAGTACTTC. The encoded protein is CASSQTPAGKETQYF.

V and J are TRBV30 and TRBJ2-3; tentative D call: TRBD1 (5 bases). The V gene's germline CDR1 is GTSNPN and CDR2 SVGIG (reference sequence). This CDR3 has 14 residues. V was trimmed by 1 base and J by 6 bases, leaving 14 bases between them. CDR3 loop: CAWSEMGLRDTQYF. Written as DNA, the CDR3 is TGTGCCTGGAGTGAAATGGGGCTTCGGGATACGCAGTATTTT.

The V and J genes are TRBV23-1 and TRBJ2-7; D is perhaps TRBD2 (5 bases). Being an ORF, TRBV23-1 has a function that is uncertain. This CDR3 has 16 residues. V was trimmed by 0 bases and J by 4 bases, leaving 16 bases between them. The CDR3 loop reads CASSQSLVSKRYEQYF. DNA for the CDR3: TGCGCCAGCAGTCAATCTCTAGTCTCCAAGCGGTACGAGCAGTACTTC.

This clone was counted a single time. The rearrangement links TRBV19 to TRBJ2-5; TRBD1 is a possible D gene (8 bases). Deletions cut 6 bases from V and 4 bases from J, with 21 bases between. Germline assignment: CDR1 LNHDA and CDR2 SQIVND (reference sequence). This CDR3 comprises 16 residues. CDR3 loop: CASSARTGRGIETQYF. In nucleotides, the CDR3 is TGTGCCAGTAGCGCCCGGACAGGGAGGGGGATAGAGACCCAGTACTTC.

This chain joins TRBV19 and TRBJ2-7, with 7 bases lining up with TRBD2. The germline gives CDR1 LNHDA, CDR2 SQIVND (reference sequence). J lost 1 base, V lost 4 bases, and 10 bases had no gene match. The CDR3 has 16 amino acids. The CDR3 here is CASSTYGTTFSYEQYF. DNA of the CDR3: TGTGCCAGTAGTACTTACGGGACTACCTTTTCCTACGAGCAGTACTTC.

The V call is TRBV7-2, the J call TRBJ1-5; 10 bases line up with TRBD1. The CDR3 loop spans 15 amino acids. CDR1 and CDR2 (germline): SGHTA, FQGNSA. V trimming: 5 bases; J trimming: 6 bases; junction bases outside the gene matches: 7. The DNA for the CDR3 is TGTGCCAGCAGCCTTGCGACAGGGGGCGGTCAGCCCCAGCATTTT. It translates to CASSLATGGGQPQHF.

This sequence joins TRBV6-1 and TRBJ1-5, with 7 bases fitting TRBD1. CDR1 and CDR2 from the germline V gene are MNHNS and SASEGT. The J segment lost 6 bases and the V segment lost 3 bases, leaving 5 bases of the junction unmatched. The CDR3 loop spans 14 amino acids. This CDR3 reads CASSERRGPQPQHF. The CDR3 coding sequence is TGTGCCAGCAGTGAGAGGAGGGGGCCTCAGCCCCAGCATTTT.

V gene TRBV4-1 combines with J gene TRBJ2-1; D uncertain. CDR1 MGHRA and CDR2 YSYEKL come from the germline V gene. V was trimmed by 1 base and J by 7 bases, leaving 8 bases between them. This CDR3 contains 13 residues. The CDR3 protein is CASSQAPRNEQFF. The CDR3 nucleotides are TGCGCCAGCAGCCAAGCTCCTAGGAATGAGCAGTTCTTC.

The rearrangement links TRBV5-4 to TRBJ2-1, with TRBD2 matching over 7 bases. Germline loops: CDR1 SGHNT, CDR2 YYREEE (reference sequence). The CDR3 spans 15 residues. The V and J ends lost 0 bases and 5 bases, in that order; junction bases with no gene match: 5. The CDR3 DNA is TGTGCCAGCAGCTTGGAAATAGCGGGTCACAATGAGCAGTTCTTC. It is translated as CASSLEIAGHNEQFF.

The V and J genes are TRBV6-5 and TRBJ2-5, with D perhaps matching TRBD2 (6 bases). V dropped 6 bases and J dropped 2 bases, with 16 bases sitting between them. Germline V gene sequence: CDR1 MNHEY, CDR2 SVGAGI. The CDR3 spans 15 residues. In nucleotides, the CDR3 is TGTGCCAGCAGAGAGGGCTCCGGGGGTCAAGAGACCCAGTACTTC. Encoded protein: CASREGSGGQETQYF.

This chain connects TRBV9 to TRBJ1-3, with a possible D match to TRBD1 (6 bases). The CDR3 runs to 15 residues. Trimming cost V 3 bases and J 4 bases, with 14 bases left between them. From germline, CDR1 is SGDLS and CDR2 YYNGEE. The CDR3 nucleotides are TGTGCCAGCAGCGCGTCGTGGGGGGGCGGAAACACCATATATTTT. Protein product: CASSASWGGGNTIYF. Full variable domain (rest looked up from reference TRBV9 and TRBJ1-3): DSGVTQTPKHLITATGQRVTLRCSPRSGDLSVYWYQQSLDQGLQFLIQYYNGEERAKGNILERFSAQQFPDLHSELNLSSLELGDSALYFCASSASWGGGNTIYFGEGSWLTVV.

V and J are TRBV2 and TRBJ1-5; TRBD1 matches at 7 bases. The V and J ends lost 4 bases and 9 bases, in that order; junction bases with no gene match: 12. The CDR3 runs 15 residues. Per the germline V gene, CDR1 is SNHLY and CDR2 is FYNNEI. CDR3: CASSGQTGPVGPQHF. In DNA, the CDR3 is TGTGCCAGCAGTGGGCAGACAGGGCCTGTCGGGCCCCAGCATTTT.

The chain uses TRBV4-1 and TRBJ2-1, with 11 bases that match TRBD2. Germline V gene lookup returns CDR1 MGHRA and CDR2 YSYEKL. V dropped 1 base and J dropped 3; count of bases not matched to a gene: 8. The CDR3 is 18 residues long. This CDR3 is CASSQVLALAGGYNEQFF. CDR3 sequence (DNA): TGCGCCAGCAGCCAAGTCCTCGCGCTAGCGGGGGGCTACAATGAGCAGTTCTTC.

This chain connects TRBV4-2 to TRBJ2-5, with 7 bases fitting TRBD2. The CDR3 covers 14 residues. V lost 1 base to trimming and J lost 2 bases; unmatched junction nucleotides: 1. Germline CDR1 LGHNA, CDR2 YNFKEQ. This CDR3 reads CASSQVGRQETQYF. CDR3 nucleotide sequence: TGTGCCAGCAGCCAAGTCGGGAGGCAAGAGACCCAGTACTTC.

V is TRBV6-5 and J is TRBJ2-1, with 7 bases fitting TRBD2. Germline loops: CDR1 MNHEY, CDR2 SVGAGI. This CDR3 is built from 15 residues. Trimming cost V 6 bases and J 4 bases; bases outside gene matches: 9. CDR3 residues: CASSSRTRLYNEQFF. CDR3 DNA sequence: TGTGCCAGCAGCTCTAGGACTAGACTTTACAATGAGCAGTTCTTC.